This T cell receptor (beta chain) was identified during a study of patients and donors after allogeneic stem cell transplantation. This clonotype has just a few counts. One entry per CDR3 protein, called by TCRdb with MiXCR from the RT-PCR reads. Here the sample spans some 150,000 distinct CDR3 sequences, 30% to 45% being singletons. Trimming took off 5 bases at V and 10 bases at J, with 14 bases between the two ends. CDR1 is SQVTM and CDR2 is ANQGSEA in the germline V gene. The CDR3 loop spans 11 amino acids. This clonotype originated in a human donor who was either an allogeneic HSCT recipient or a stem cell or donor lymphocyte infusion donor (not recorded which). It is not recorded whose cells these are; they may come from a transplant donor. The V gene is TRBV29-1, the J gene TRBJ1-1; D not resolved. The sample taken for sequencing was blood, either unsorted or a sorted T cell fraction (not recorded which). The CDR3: CSVMTPTRAFF. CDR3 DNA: TGCAGCGTTATGACCCCCACTCGAGCTTTCTTT.